This entry concerns a single T cell receptor beta chain. The data are from a study of molecular identifiers for immune sequencing clone quantification. Study as a whole: Replicate RNA from roughly 18,000 or 92,000 naive CD8 T cells formed five aliquots; four were sequenced.

Libraries from naive CD8 cells were generated from about 20,000 to 1,000,000 sorted cells (with 10%, 30% or 50% RNA). CDR1 LGHNT and CDR2 FRNRAP come from the germline V gene. The CDR3 runs to 14 residues. V lost 6 bases to trimming and J lost 4 bases; unmatched junction nucleotides: 3. Previously described methods with listed TCR primers produced the bulk TCR libraries. A single record per CDR3 protein comes from TCRdb applying MiXCR to the PCR reads. The table has under 600,000 distinct CDR3 sequences, roughly 25% seen once; the top ten hold 0.7% to 0.9%. Material: naive CD8+ T cells from blood, with Jurkat cell RNA spiked in. Specified subset: FACS-sorted CD8+CD4-CCR7+CD45RA+ naive T cells. The source is a human donor in good health. Some libraries in this study had Jurkat cell RNA spiked in. The chain carries TRBV12-5 and TRBJ2-2; 9 nucleotides align to TRBD2. CDR3 residues: CASGRSGSTGELFF. DNA of the CDR3: TGTGCTAGTGGCCGTAGCGGGAGCACCGGGGAGCTGTTTTTT.